This T cell receptor beta chain was observed in a study of cytomegalovirus exposure and HLA in healthy donors. A few counts support this clone. The antigen remains unidentified. The CDR3 totals 18 residues. V lost 2 bases and J lost 4; bases outside the gene matches: 8. The germline V gene has CDR1 MGHRA and CDR2 YSYEKL. Notes on the study in general: Exclusion applied to some V segments, including TRBV6-2 and TRBV6-3, as they were indistinguishable. High specificity and sensitivity for cytomegalovirus status were reported for the classifier. Investigators reported 150 to 200 TCR beta chains as tied to cytomegalovirus. Later on, an analysis showed TCR association rates differing by HLA locus, with DRB1 the most and HLA-C the fewest.

Primers: 60 Vbeta forward and 13 Jbeta reverse. Method: immunoSEQ multiplex PCR; TCRdb's copy keeps in-frame clones and lacks some. Among under 150,000 clones listed, around 78% were seen once. This chain joins TRBV4-1 and TRBJ1-4; 12 nucleotides agree with TRBD1. Material: PBMCs. The sequence derives from a woman aged 45-65 years in good health and CMV-seronegative. The CDR3 reads CASSQSPGTGGRNEKLFF. The CDR3 DNA is TGCGCCAGCAGCCAATCGCCCGGGACAGGGGGCCGTAATGAAAAACTGTTTTTT.